The 15 T cell receptor beta chains in this list originate from one sample, sequenced in a study of blood T cell repertoires in COVID-19. Produced via immunoSEQ multiplex PCR; TCRdb's table is partial and in-frame only. Among some 140,000 clones listed, roughly 87% were seen once. The sample taken for sequencing was PBMCs or T cells enriched from blood (not recorded which). The receptors were gathered from a man aged 25 to 45 who had recovered from COVID-19.

This rearrangement joins TRBV3-1 (or the pseudogene TRBV3-2) to TRBJ2-5, with 7 bases matching TRBD2. This CDR3 has 14 amino acids. Trimming removed 4 bases from V and 5 bases from J; junction bases left unmatched: 7. In germline, CDR1 is LGHDT, CDR2 YNNKEL (reference sequence). CDR3 bases: TGTGCCAGCAGCCCGGGGGGAATTGTGGAGACCCAGTACTTC. Its protein is CASSPGGIVETQYF.

The genes are TRBV19 and TRBJ2-2, with D perhaps matching TRBD1 (6 bases). Per the germline V gene, CDR1 is LNHDA and CDR2 is SQIVND (reference sequence). Trimming left V 5 bases short and J 4 bases short, with 14 bases between. This CDR3 spans 15 amino acids. The CDR3 loop is CASSPWQGFTGELFF. The CDR3 region has the DNA TGTGCCAGTAGTCCGTGGCAGGGGTTCACCGGGGAGCTGTTTTTT.

The chain couples TRBV20-1 to TRBJ2-7, with 7 bases identical to TRBD1. This CDR3 has 14 residues. Germline CDR1 is DFQATT and CDR2 is SNEGSKA (reference sequence). Unmatched junction bases numbered 6, after V lost 3 bases and J lost 1 base. In DNA form, the CDR3 reads TGCAGTGCTAGTCGAACAGGGGCTTCCTACGAGCAGTACTTC. It is translated as CSASRTGASYEQYF.

The rearrangement joins TRBV7-9 to TRBJ2-7; D ambiguous. V was shortened by 5 bases and J by 0 bases, with 11 bases between the two germline ends. The germline V gene has CDR1 SEHNR and CDR2 FQNEAQ (reference sequence). This CDR3 comprises 14 residues. The CDR3 loop reads CASSVLPSSYEQYV. Here the CDR3 DNA reads TGTGCCAGCAGCGTCCTCCCGAGCTCCTACGAGCAGTACGTC.

The gene calls are TRBV6-5 and TRBJ1-4; a possible D gene is TRBD1 (5 bases). Germline V lookup: CDR1 MNHEY, CDR2 SVGAGI. The CDR3 length is 14 residues. V shed 2 bases and J shed 2 bases, with 6 bases lying between them. The CDR3 DNA reads TGTGCCAGCAGTTACAGGGGTACTAATGAAAAACTGTTTTTT. Residues: CASSYRGTNEKLFF.

This rearrangement joins TRBV25-1 to TRBJ1-3; no clear D. Germline CDR1 MGHDK, CDR2 SYGVNS. Trimming stripped 3 bases from V and 3 bases from J, with 9 bases between. The CDR3 totals 14 residues. The CDR3 nucleotides are TGTGCCAGCAGTGACATAAACAGTGGAAACACCATATATTTT. This gives the protein CASSDINSGNTIYF.

This clone was observed a few times. The J gene is TRBJ1-5, the V gene TRBV5-4; the D is unclear. This CDR3 has 13 amino acids. Trimming left V 0 bases short and J 6 bases short, with 7 bases between. Germline V CDR1 and CDR2: SGHNT, YYREEE (reference sequence). The CDR3 protein is CASSLDSSQPQHF. Here the CDR3 DNA reads TGTGCCAGCAGCTTGGATTCGAGTCAGCCCCAGCATTTT.

DNA of the CDR3: TGTGCCAGCAGCTCGGGGAAGGGCAACACTGAAGCTTTCTTT. Its translation: CASSSGKGNTEAFF. The chain carries TRBV5-5 and TRBJ1-1, with D uncertain. Trimming took off 3 bases at V and 2 bases at J, with 11 bases between the two ends. This CDR3 comprises 14 residues. CDR1 is SGHKS, CDR2 YYEKEE, per germline (reference sequence).

V usage is TRBV10-3 and J usage is TRBJ1-2; tentative D call: TRBD1 (6 bases). V gave up 10 bases and J gave up 6 bases, with 12 bases separating them. Germline V gives CDR1 ENHRY, CDR2 SYGVKD. CDR3 size: 11 residues. The CDR3 region is CASGQNNGYTF. For the CDR3, the DNA is TGTGCCAGCGGACAGAACAATGGCTACACCTTC.

The chain joins TRBV12-1 to TRBJ1-5; the table calls TRBD1, which could not be checked here. TRBV12-1 is recorded as a pseudogene. The CDR3 is 17 amino acids. This CDR3 is CASSFEGTNTINQPQHF. The CDR3 DNA reads TGTGCCAGCAGCTTTGAAGGGACAAACACCATCAATCAGCCCCAGCATTTT.

In this sample, this clone turned up once. The CDR3: CASSLERRVEWETQYF. In DNA form, the CDR3 reads TGTGCCAGCAGCTTAGAAAGGAGGGTGGAGTGGGAGACCCAGTACTTC. J is TRBJ2-5 and V is TRBV11-2; possibly TRBD2 for D (6 bases). The CDR3 is 16 amino acids. Germline V gene sequence: CDR1 SGHAT, CDR2 FQNNGV. Trimming took off 0 bases at V and 5 bases at J, with 16 bases between the two ends.

J is TRBJ1-1 and V is TRBV18; D may be TRBD1 (6 bases). The CDR3 length is 14 residues. Germline V gene data show CDR1 as KGHSH and CDR2 as LQKENI. V was shortened by 6 bases and J by 5 bases, with 16 bases between the two germline ends. The CDR3, as DNA: TGTGCCAGCTCTCAAGGACAGTCGGTTACTGAAGCTTTCTTT. As protein: CASSQGQSVTEAFF.

The gene calls are TRBV29-1 and TRBJ2-5, with TRBD1 identical over 8 bases. Germline assignment: CDR1 SQVTM and CDR2 ANQGSEA. This CDR3 region has 17 residues. Unmatched junction bases numbered 17, after V lost 7 bases and J lost 1 base. CDR3 nucleotide sequence: TGCAGCGGGGTCGGACAGGGATCTAGCCCTCCCCAAGAGACCCAGTACTTC. Amino acid sequence: CSGVGQGSSPPQETQYF.

The chain couples TRBV6-1 to TRBJ1-2; tentatively, D is TRBD1 (5 bases). The CDR3 has 14 amino acids. Germline CDR1 MNHNS, CDR2 SASEGT. Trimming removed 0 bases at V and 4 bases at J, with 9 bases between. The CDR3 sequence is CASSEAQGGYGYTF. In DNA, the CDR3 is TGTGCCAGCAGTGAAGCGCAGGGCGGCTATGGCTACACCTTC.

The genes are TRBV19 and TRBJ1-5; 8 bases are a match to TRBD1. Trimming at V came to 2 bases and at J to 5 bases, leaving 5 bases not matched to a gene. Germline CDR1 LNHDA, CDR2 SQIVND (reference sequence). The length of the CDR3 is 15 residues. The CDR3 spells CASSIRQGAYQPQHF. The CDR3 DNA reads TGTGCCAGTAGTATAAGGCAGGGGGCCTATCAGCCCCAGCATTTT. Full variable domain (rest looked up from reference TRBV19 and TRBJ1-5): DGGITQSPKYLFRKEGQNVTLSCEQNLNHDAMYWYRQDPGQGLRLIYYSQIVNDFQKGDIAEGYSVSREKKESFPLTVTSAQKNPTAFYLCASSIRQGAYQPQHFGDGTRLSIL.